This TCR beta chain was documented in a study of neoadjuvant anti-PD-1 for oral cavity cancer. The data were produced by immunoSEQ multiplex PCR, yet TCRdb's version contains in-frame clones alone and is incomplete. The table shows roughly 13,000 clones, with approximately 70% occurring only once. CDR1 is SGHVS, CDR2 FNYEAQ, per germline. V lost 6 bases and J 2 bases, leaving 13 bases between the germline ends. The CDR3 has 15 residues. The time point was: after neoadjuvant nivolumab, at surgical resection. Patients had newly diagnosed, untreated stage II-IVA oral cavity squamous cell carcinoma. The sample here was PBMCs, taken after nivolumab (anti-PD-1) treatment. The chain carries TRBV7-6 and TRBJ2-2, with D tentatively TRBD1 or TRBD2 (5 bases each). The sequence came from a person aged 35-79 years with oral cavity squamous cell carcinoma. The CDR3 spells CASRVAGTNTGELFF. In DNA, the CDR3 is TGTGCCAGCAGGGTGGCTGGGACCAACACCGGGGAGCTGTTTTTT.